This T cell receptor (beta chain) was captured in a study of T cell responses to AZD1222 COVID-19 vaccine. The sample holds one count of this clone. The antigen is undetermined. The data were produced by immunoSEQ multiplex PCR, yet TCRdb's version contains in-frame clones alone and is incomplete. The sample lists 150,000 to 250,000 clones, approximately 94% occurring once. Study outcomes and limitations: Baseline antibody screening turned up just six or seven seropositive AZD1222 recipients. Close to half of all spike-specific TCRs reportedly target regions of the variants that are unmutated.

The origin of this receptor is an adult who received the AZD1222 COVID-19 vaccine. The sequencing here drew on peripheral blood, taken 28 days after the second AZD1222 dose.

CDR3 sequence reads: CASSLIQGGQPQHF. DNA of the CDR3: TGTGCCAGCAGTTTAATTCAGGGCGGTCAGCCCCAGCATTTT. The chain is built from TRBV27 and TRBJ1-5; a possible D gene is TRBD1 (5 bases). V was clipped by 2 bases and J by 6 bases, with 11 bases between them. The CDR3 loop spans 14 amino acids. CDR1 and CDR2 (germline): MNHEY, SMNVEV (reference sequence).